Below, 10 T cell receptor beta chains from the same sample are listed, as sequenced in a study of immune evolution from preneoplasia to lung adenocarcinoma. Using immunoSEQ multiplex PCR, the repertoire was profiled, and TCRdb retains in-frame clones only, with some absent. The sample shows around 6,300 clones, around 67% of them seen only once. Sequencing used FFPE lung adenocarcinoma in situ tissue. Receptors were obtained from a donor older than 65 with lung adenocarcinoma.

The chain uses TRBV6-6 and TRBJ2-7; D is undetermined. Germline assignment: CDR1 MNHNY and CDR2 SVGAGI (reference sequence). Trimming shortened V by 5 bases and J by 0 bases, and 14 bases separated the two germline ends. The CDR3 extends over 15 amino acids. CDR3 region: CASSPIDLSSYEQYF. As DNA, the CDR3 is TGTGCCAGCAGTCCCATTGACCTATCCTCCTACGAGCAGTACTTC.

The CDR3 region has the DNA TGTGCCAGCTCACCCTACGGAAATGAGCAGTTCTTC. Amino acids: CASSPYGNEQFF. The chain uses TRBV18 and TRBJ2-1; D not resolved. The CDR3 extends over 12 amino acids. CDR1 is KGHSH and CDR2 is LQKENI in the germline V gene. The V end lost 3 bases, the J end lost 7 bases, and 7 bases lay between the germline ends.

The V gene is TRBV5-1, the J gene TRBJ1-1; D perhaps matches TRBD1 (6 bases). Germline V gene data show CDR1 as SGHRS and CDR2 as YFSETQ. Trimming removed 4 bases at V and 6 bases at J, with 13 bases between. The CDR3 consists of 13 residues. CDR3 amino acids: CASSPGVASEAFF. DNA for the CDR3: TGCGCCAGCAGCCCAGGGGTAGCATCTGAAGCTTTCTTT. The whole variable domain, filled in from reference TRBV5-1 and TRBJ1-1, reads KAGVTQTPRYLIKTRGQQVTLSCSPISGHRSVSWYQQTPGQGLQFLFEYFSETQRNKGNFPGRFSGRQFSNSRSEMNVSTLELGDSALYLCASSPGVASEAFFGQGTRLTVV.

The chain's CDR3 is CASSLARTGGADEQYF. CDR3 coding DNA: TGCGCCAGCAGCTTGGCCCGGACAGGGGGTGCGGACGAGCAGTACTTC. The chain links TRBV5-1 to TRBJ2-7; 10 bases are shared with TRBD1. V was pared by 0 bases and J by 5 bases, with 8 bases of the junction left unmatched. Looked up from germline, CDR1 is SGHRS and CDR2 is YFSETQ. This CDR3 region has 16 residues.

In the case of this clone: No DNA is shown, since the ends of the CDR3 on it are uncertain; the CDR3 is the one TCRdb lists. The V gene is TRBV5-1, the J gene TRBJ1-1; the listed D gene, TRBD1, was not tested against the DNA. Counting both end residues, the CDR3 totals 16 amino acids. Per the germline V gene, CDR1 is SGHRS and CDR2 is YFSETQ. The CDR3 protein is CASSFGQGALGTETFF.

The chain recombines TRBV6-5 with TRBJ2-3; the D is unclear. Germline values: CDR1 MNHEY, CDR2 SVGAGI. The CDR3 covers 12 residues. V shed 6 bases and J shed 6 bases, with 10 bases lying between them. CDR3 sequence: CASRTISDTQYF. For the CDR3, the DNA is TGTGCCAGCAGAACAATATCCGATACGCAGTATTTT.

The rearrangement links TRBV27 to TRBJ2-1; the match to TRBD2 covers 14 bases. The CDR3 runs 19 residues. J gave up 3 bases and V 6 bases, and 13 bases lay outside the gene matches. From germline, CDR1 is MNHEY and CDR2 SMNVEV (reference sequence). The CDR3 bases are TGTGCCAGCAGCCGATCCGGGACTAGCGGGGGCCCCTTCTACAATGAGCAGTTCTTC. Protein sequence: CASSRSGTSGGPFYNEQFF.

CDR3 region: CASSQQVSVTEAFF. CDR3 coding DNA: TGTGCCAGTAGTCAACAGGTATCGGTAACTGAAGCTTTCTTT. The rearrangement uses TRBV19 and TRBJ1-1; a weak D match, TRBD1 (5 bases). Germline CDR1 LNHDA, CDR2 SQIVND (reference sequence). Trimming took off 5 bases at V and 5 bases at J, with 15 bases between the two ends. The CDR3 has 14 residues.

This clone was seen more than once but under ten times. This sequence joins TRBV28 and TRBJ2-5; D may be TRBD2 (5 bases). Deletions cut 6 bases from V and 5 bases from J, with 13 bases between. CDR1 MDHEN and CDR2 SYDVKM come from the germline V gene. The CDR3 covers 13 residues. CDR3 residues: CASSRGSDETQYF. In DNA form, the CDR3 reads TGTGCCAGCAGCCGAGGTAGCGATGAGACCCAGTACTTC.

This rearrangement joins TRBV10-2 to TRBJ2-5; 8 nucleotides line up with TRBD2. The CDR3 is 14 amino acids. With V trimmed by 2 bases and J by 7 bases, 6 bases remained unmatched. Germline lookup yields CDR1 WSHSY and CDR2 SAAADI. The CDR3 loop is CASSEVPLAGTQYF. CDR3 DNA sequence: TGCGCCAGCAGTGAGGTGCCTCTAGCGGGGACCCAGTACTTC.